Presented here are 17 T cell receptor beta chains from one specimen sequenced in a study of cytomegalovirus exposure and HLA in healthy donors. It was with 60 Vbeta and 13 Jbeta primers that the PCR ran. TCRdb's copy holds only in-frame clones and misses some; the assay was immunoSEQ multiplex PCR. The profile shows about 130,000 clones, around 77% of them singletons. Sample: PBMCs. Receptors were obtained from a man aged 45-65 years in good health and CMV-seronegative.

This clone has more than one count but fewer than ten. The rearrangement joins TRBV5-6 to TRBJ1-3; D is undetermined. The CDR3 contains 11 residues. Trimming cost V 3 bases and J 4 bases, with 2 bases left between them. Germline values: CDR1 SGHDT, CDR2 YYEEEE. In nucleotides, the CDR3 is TGTGCCAGCAGCTCGGGAAACACCATATATTTT. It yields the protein CASSSGNTIYF.

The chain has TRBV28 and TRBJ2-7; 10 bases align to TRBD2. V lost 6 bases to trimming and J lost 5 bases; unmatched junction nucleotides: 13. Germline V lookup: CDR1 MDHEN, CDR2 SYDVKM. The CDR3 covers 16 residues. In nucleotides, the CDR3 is TGTGCCAGCAGCGCAATTGATGCTAGCGGGAGACACGAGCAGTACTTC. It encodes CASSAIDASGRHEQYF.

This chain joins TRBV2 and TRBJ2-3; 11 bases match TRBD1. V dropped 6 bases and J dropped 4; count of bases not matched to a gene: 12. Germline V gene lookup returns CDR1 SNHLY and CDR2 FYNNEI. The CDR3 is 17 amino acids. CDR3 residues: CASRKEGTGGIADTQYF. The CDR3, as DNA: TGTGCCAGCAGGAAGGAGGGGACAGGGGGGATCGCAGATACGCAGTATTTT.

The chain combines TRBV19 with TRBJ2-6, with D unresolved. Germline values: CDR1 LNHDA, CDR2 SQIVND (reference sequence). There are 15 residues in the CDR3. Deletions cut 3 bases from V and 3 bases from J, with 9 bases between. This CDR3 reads CASSIPRVGANVLTF. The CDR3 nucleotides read TGTGCCAGTAGTATCCCCCGGGTTGGGGCCAACGTCCTGACTTTC.

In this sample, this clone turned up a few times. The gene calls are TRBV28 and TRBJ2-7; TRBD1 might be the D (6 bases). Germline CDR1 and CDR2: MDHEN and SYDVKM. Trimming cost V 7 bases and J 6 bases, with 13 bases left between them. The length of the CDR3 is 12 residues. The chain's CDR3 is CASTKTGSEQYF. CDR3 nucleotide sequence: TGTGCCAGCACCAAGACAGGCTCCGAGCAGTACTTC. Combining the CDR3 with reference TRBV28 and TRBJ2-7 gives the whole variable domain DVKVTQSSRYLVKRTGEKVFLECVQDMDHENMFWYRQDPGLGLRLIYFSYDVKMKEKGDIPEGYSVSREKKERFSLILESASTNQTSMYLCASTKTGSEQYFGPGTRLTVT.

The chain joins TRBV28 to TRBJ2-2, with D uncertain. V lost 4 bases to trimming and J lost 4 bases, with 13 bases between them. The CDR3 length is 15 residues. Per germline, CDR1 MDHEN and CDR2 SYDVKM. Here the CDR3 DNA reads TGTGCCAGCAGTTCTTCCACGGCAGGCACCGGGGAGCTGTTTTTT. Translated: CASSSSTAGTGELFF.

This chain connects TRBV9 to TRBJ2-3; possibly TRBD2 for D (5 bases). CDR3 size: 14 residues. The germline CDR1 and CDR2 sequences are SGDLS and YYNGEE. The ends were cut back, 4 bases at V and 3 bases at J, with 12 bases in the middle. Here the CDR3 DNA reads TGTGCCAGCAGCCCCGGAGGTGGGACAGATACGCAGTATTTT. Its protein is CASSPGGGTDTQYF. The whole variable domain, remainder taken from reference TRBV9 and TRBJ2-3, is DSGVTQTPKHLITATGQRVTLRCSPRSGDLSVYWYQQSLDQGLQFLIQYYNGEERAKGNILERFSAQQFPDLHSELNLSSLELGDSALYFCASSPGGGTDTQYFGPGTRLTVL.

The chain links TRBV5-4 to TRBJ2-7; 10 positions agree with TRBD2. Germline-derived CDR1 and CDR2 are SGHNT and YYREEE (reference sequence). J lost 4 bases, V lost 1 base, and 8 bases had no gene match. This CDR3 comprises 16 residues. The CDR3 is CASSLTEREGHYEQYF. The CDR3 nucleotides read TGTGCCAGCAGCTTGACGGAGCGGGAGGGCCATTACGAGCAGTACTTC.

The CDR3 is CASSTGQDWRNEAFF. As DNA, the CDR3 is TGCGCCAGCAGCACTGGACAGGACTGGCGTAATGAAGCTTTCTTT. The chain couples TRBV5-1 to TRBJ1-1; 7 bases map to TRBD1. Per germline, CDR1 SGHRS and CDR2 YFSETQ. This CDR3 has 15 amino acids. The ends lost 4 bases at V and 7 bases at J; junction bases unmatched: 13.

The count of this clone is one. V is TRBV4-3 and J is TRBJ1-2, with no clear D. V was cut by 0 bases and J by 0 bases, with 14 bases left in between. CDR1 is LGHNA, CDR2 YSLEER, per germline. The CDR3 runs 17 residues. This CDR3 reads CASSQDMRVQANYGYTF. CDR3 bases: TGCGCCAGCAGCCAAGATATGAGGGTTCAAGCTAACTATGGCTACACCTTC.

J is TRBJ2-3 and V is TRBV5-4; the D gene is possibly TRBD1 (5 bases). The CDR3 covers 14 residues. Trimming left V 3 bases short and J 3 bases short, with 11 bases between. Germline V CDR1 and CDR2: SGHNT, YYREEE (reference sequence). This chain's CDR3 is CASSSMTVTDTQYF. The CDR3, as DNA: TGTGCCAGCAGCTCTATGACAGTAACAGATACGCAGTATTTT.

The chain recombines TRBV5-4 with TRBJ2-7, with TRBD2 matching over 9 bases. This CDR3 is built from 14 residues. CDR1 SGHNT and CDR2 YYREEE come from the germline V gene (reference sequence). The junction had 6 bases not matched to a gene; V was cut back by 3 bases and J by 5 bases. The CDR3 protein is CASSSSSGTHEQYF. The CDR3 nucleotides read TGTGCCAGCAGCTCCTCTAGCGGGACCCACGAGCAGTACTTC. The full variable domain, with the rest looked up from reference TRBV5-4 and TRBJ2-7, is ETGVTQSPTHLIKTRGQQVTLRCSSQSGHNTVSWYQQALGQGPQFIFQYYREEENGRGNFPPRFSGLQFPNYSSELNVNALELDDSALYLCASSSSSGTHEQYFGPGTRLTVT.

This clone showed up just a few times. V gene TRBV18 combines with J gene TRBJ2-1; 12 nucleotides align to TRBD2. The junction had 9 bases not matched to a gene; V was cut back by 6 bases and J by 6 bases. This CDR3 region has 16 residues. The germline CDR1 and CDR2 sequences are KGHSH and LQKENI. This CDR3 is CASSSLAGGPGNEQFF. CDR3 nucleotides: TGTGCCAGCTCTTCTCTAGCGGGAGGGCCCGGCAATGAGCAGTTCTTC. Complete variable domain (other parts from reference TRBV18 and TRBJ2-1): NAGVMQNPRHLVRRRGQEARLRCSPMKGHSHVYWYRQLPEEGLKFMVYLQKENIIDESGMPKERFSAEFPKEGPSILRIQQVVRGDSAAYFCASSSLAGGPGNEQFFGPGTRLTVL.

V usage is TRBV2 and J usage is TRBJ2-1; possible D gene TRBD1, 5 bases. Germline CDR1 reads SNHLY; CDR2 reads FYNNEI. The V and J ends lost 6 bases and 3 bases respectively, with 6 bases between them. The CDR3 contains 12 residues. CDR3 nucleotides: TGTGCCAGCAGAGGGGACTACAATGAGCAGTTCTTC. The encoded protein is CASRGDYNEQFF.

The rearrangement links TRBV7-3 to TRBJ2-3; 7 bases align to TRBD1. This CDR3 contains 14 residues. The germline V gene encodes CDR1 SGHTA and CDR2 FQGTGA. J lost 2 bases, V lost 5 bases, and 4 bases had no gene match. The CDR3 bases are TGTGCCAGCAGCCCACAGGGGTACACAGATACGCAGTATTTT. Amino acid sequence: CASSPQGYTDTQYF.

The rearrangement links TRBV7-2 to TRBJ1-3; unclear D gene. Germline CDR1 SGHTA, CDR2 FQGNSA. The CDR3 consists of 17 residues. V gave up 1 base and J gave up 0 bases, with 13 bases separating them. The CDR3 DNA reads TGTGCCAGCAGCTTAGGGGCAGTTCCATACTCTGGAAACACCATATATTTT. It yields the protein CASSLGAVPYSGNTIYF.

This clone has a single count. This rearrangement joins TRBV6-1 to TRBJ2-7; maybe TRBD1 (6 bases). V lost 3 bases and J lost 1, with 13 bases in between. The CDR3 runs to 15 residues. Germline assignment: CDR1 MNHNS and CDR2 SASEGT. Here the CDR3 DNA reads TGTGCCAGCAGTGACCCTCGGACAGTATCCTACGAGCAGTACTTC. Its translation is CASSDPRTVSYEQYF.